The sequence of this TCR beta chain was determined in a study of regulatory T cells in long-lasting Graves disease. Findings and limits, study-wide: A limited number of samples was an acknowledged limitation. The TCR repertoire of persistent Graves' patients was less diverse than that of newly diagnosed ones.

The CDR3 spans 14 residues. CDR1 is MNHNS and CDR2 is SASEGT in the germline V gene. Losses at the gene ends were 6 bases for V and 6 bases for J; bases not matched to a gene: 8. Relying on iRepertoire HTBI primers and Arm-PCR of CDR3 regions, the team built TCR beta libraries. TCRdb reanalysed the multiplex PCR reads using MiXCR and keeps one entry per CDR3 protein. Among 300,000 to 450,000 distinct CDR3 sequences listed, about 14% were seen once. Noted time point: newly diagnosed GD, antithyroid drugs for less than 3 months. Making the TCR library involved RNA that had been extracted from PBMCs. A remark on this clonotype: Its antigen remains unknown.

The rearrangement links TRBV6-1 to TRBJ2-1, with 7 bases lining up with TRBD1. This material consisted of peripheral blood mononuclear cells (PBMCs), taken at new diagnosis, from a patient treated with antithyroid drugs. The receptor's source is a female donor with Graves disease. The CDR3 bases are TGTGCCAGCAGCCGGACAGGCTCTTCCAATGAGCAGTTCTTC. Translation: CASSRTGSSNEQFF.